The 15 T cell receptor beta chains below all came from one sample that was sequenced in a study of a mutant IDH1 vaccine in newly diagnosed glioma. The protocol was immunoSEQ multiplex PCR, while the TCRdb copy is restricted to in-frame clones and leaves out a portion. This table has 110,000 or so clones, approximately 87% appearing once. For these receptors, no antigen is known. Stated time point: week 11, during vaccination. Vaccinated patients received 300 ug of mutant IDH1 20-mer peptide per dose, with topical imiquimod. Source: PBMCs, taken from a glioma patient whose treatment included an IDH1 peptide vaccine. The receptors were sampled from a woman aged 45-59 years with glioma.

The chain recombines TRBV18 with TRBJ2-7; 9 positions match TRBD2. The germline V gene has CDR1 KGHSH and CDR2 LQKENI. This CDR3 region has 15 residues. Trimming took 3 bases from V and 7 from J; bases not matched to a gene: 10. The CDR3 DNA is TGTGCCAGCTCACCGTTCGGCGGGAGGGCGGAAGAGCAGTACTTC. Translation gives CASSPFGGRAEEQYF.

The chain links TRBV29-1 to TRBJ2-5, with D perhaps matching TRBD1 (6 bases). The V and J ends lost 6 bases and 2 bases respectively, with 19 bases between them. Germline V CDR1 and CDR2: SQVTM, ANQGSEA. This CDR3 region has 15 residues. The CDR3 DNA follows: TGCAGCGTACCCAGTCGACAGGTGACTCAAGAGACCCAGTACTTC. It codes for CSVPSRQVTQETQYF.

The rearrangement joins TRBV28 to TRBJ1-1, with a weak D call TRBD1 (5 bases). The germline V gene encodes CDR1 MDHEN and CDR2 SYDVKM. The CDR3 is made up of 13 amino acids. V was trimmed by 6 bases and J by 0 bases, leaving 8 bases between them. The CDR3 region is CASSPDMNTEAFF. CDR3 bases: TGTGCCAGCAGCCCGGACATGAACACTGAAGCTTTCTTT.

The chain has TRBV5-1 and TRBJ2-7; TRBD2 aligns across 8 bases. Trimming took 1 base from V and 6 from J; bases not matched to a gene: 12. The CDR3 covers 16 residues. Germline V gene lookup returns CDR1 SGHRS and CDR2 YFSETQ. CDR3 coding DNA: TGCGCCAGCAGCTTGCCGCCGGGGACTAGGTCTGTCGAGCAGTACTTC. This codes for CASSLPPGTRSVEQYF. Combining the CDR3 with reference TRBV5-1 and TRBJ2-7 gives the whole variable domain KAGVTQTPRYLIKTRGQQVTLSCSPISGHRSVSWYQQTPGQGLQFLFEYFSETQRNKGNFPGRFSGRQFSNSRSEMNVSTLELGDSALYLCASSLPPGTRSVEQYFGPGTRLTVT.

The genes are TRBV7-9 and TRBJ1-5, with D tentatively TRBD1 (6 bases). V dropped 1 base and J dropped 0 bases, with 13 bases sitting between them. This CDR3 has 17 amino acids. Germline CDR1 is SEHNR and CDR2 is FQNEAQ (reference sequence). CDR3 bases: TGTGCCAGCAGCTTAGATCGGGGGCATTATAGCAATCAGCCCCAGCATTTT. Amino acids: CASSLDRGHYSNQPQHF.

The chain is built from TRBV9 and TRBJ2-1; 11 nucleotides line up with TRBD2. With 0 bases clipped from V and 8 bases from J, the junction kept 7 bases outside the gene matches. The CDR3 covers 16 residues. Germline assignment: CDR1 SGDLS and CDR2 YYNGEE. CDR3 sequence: CASSVGELAGVYEQFF. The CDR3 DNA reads TGTGCCAGCAGCGTAGGTGAACTAGCGGGAGTTTATGAGCAGTTCTTC.

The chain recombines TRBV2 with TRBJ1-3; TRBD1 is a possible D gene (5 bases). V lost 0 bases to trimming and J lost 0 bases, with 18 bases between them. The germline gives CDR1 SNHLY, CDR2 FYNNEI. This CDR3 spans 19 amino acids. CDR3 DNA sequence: TGTGCCAGCAGTGAAGCGGGGCTACAGGCCCTTTTCTCTGGAAACACCATATATTTT. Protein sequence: CASSEAGLQALFSGNTIYF.

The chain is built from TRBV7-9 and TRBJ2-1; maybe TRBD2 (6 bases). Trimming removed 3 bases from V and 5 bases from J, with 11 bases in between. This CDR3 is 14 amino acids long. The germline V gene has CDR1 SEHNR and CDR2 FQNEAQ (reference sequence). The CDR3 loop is CASSFAGRNNEQFF. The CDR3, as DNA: TGTGCCAGCAGCTTTGCGGGGCGTAACAATGAGCAGTTCTTC.

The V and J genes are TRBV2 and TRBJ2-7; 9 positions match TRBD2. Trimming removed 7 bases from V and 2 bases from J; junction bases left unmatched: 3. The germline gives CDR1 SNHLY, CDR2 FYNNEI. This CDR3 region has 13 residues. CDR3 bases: TGTGCCAGCAACCCTAGCGGGGCCTACGAGCAGTACTTC. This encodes CASNPSGAYEQYF.

The CDR3 DNA sequence: TGTGCCAGCAGCCCCTTACTAGGAGCCGGGGAGCTGTTTTTT. It yields the protein CASSPLLGAGELFF. The rearrangement joins TRBV11-2 to TRBJ2-2, with D possibly matching TRBD2 (5 bases). The CDR3 loop spans 14 amino acids. V was cut by 5 bases and J by 6 bases, with 13 bases left in between. Per the germline V gene, CDR1 is SGHAT and CDR2 is FQNNGV.

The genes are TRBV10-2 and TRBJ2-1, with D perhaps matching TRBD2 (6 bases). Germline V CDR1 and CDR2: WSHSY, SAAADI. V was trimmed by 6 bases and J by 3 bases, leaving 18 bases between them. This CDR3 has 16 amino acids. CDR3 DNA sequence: TGCGCCAGCAGAATCCCCGAGGCGGGGCACTACAATGAGCAGTTCTTC. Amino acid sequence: CASRIPEAGHYNEQFF.

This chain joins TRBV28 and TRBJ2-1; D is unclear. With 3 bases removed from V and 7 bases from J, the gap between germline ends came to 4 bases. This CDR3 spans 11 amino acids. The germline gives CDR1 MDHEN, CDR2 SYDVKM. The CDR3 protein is CASSFSNEQFF. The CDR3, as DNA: TGTGCCAGCAGTTTCTCGAATGAGCAGTTCTTC. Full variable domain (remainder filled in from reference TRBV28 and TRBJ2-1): DVKVTQSSRYLVKRTGEKVFLECVQDMDHENMFWYRQDPGLGLRLIYFSYDVKMKEKGDIPEGYSVSREKKERFSLILESASTNQTSMYLCASSFSNEQFFGPGTRLTVL.

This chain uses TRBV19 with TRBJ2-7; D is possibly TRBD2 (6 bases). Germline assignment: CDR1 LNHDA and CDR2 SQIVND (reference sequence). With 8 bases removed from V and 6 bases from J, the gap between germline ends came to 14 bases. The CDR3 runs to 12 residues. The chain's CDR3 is CASASRGGEQYF. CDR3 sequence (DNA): TGTGCCAGTGCTAGCCGGGGAGGCGAGCAGTACTTC.

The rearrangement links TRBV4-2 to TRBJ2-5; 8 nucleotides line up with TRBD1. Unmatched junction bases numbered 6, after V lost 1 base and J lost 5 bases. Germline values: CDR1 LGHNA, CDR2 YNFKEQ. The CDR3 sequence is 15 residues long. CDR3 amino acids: CASSQGGRGQETQYF. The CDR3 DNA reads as TGTGCCAGCAGCCAAGGAGGCAGGGGGCAGGAGACCCAGTACTTC.

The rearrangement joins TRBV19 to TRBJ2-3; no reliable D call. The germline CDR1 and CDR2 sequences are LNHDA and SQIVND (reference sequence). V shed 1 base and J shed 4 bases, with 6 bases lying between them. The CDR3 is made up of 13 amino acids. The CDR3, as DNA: TGTGCCAGTAGTATAGGCCTACCAGATACGCAGTATTTT. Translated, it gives CASSIGLPDTQYF.